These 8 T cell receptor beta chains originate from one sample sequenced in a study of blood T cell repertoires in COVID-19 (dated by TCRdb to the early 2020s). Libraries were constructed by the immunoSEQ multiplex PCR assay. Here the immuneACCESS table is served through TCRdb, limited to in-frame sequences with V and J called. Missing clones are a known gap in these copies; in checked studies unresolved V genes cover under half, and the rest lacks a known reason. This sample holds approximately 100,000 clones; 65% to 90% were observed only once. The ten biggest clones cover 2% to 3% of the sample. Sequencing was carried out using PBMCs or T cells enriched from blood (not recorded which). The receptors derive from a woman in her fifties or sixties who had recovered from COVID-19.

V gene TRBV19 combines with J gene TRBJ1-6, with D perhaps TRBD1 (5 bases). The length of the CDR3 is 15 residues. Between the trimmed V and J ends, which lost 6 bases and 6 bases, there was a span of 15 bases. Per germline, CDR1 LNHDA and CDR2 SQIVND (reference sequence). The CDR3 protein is CASSSGDGGNSPLHF. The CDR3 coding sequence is TGTGCCAGTAGCTCGGGGGATGGGGGTAATTCACCCCTCCACTTT.

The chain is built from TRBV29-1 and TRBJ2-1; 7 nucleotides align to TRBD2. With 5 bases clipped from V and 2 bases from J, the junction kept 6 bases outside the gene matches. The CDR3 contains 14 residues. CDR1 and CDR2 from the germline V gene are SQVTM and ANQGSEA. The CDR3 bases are TGCAGCGTTCTCCTGGGACTACCCTACAATGAGCAGTTCTTC. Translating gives CSVLLGLPYNEQFF.

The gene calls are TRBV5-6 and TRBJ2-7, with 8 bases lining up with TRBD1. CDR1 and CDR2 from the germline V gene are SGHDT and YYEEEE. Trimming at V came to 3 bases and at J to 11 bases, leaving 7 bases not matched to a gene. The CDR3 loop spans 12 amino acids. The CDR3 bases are TGTGCCAGCAGCTCCGGACAGGGCGGGGAGTACTTC. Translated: CASSSGQGGEYF.

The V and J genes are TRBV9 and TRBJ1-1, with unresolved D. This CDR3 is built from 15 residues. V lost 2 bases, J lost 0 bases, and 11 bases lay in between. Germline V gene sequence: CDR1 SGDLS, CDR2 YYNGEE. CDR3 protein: CASSVRGALNTEAFF. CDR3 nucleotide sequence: TGTGCCAGCAGCGTTCGGGGAGCTTTGAACACTGAAGCTTTCTTT.

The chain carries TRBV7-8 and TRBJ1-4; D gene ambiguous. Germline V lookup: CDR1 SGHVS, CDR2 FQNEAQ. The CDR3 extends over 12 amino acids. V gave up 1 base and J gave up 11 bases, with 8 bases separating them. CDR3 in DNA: TGTGCCAGCAGCTTAGATGAGAGTAAACTGTTTTTT. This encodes CASSLDESKLFF.

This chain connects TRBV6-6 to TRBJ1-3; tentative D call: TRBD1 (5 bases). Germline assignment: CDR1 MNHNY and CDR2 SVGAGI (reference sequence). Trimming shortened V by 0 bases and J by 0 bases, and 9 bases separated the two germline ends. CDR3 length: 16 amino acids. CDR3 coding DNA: TGTGCCAGCAGTTACTCCTCCCAGGGCTCTGGAAACACCATATATTTT. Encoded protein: CASSYSSQGSGNTIYF.

The DNA for the CDR3 is TGTGCCATCACCAATTCAGGACAGGGCTTCTATGGCTACACCTTC. Translated, it gives CAITNSGQGFYGYTF. V is TRBV10-3 and J is TRBJ1-2; 8 bases fit TRBD1. The germline gives CDR1 ENHRY, CDR2 SYGVKD. The CDR3 totals 15 residues. After removal of 7 bases from V and 4 bases from J, the junction contained 11 bases not matched to a gene.

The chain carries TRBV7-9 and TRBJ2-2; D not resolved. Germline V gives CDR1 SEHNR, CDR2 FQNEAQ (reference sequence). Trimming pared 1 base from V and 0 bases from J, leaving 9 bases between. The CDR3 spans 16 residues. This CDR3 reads CASSLDRRTNTGELFF. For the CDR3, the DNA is TGTGCCAGCAGCTTAGACCGGCGGACGAACACCGGGGAGCTGTTTTTT.